This T cell receptor beta chain emerged from a study of response to subunit inactivated influenza vaccine. Each CDR3 protein is one row after TCRdb ran MiXCR on the RT-PCR reads. This repertoire shows about 570,000 distinct CDR3 sequences, approximately 12% found once; its top ten account for more than 8.5%. This clonotype appeared a few times. Its antigen is unknown. Study results and caveats: That few new T cells are recruited by each seasonal influenza vaccination was the authors' suggestion.

The CDR3 is 13 amino acids. The germline gives CDR1 SGHTA, CDR2 FQGNSA. Trimming took 5 bases from V and 4 from J, leaving 11 bases between them. Specimen: PBMCs from blood, collected on the day of vaccination. The V gene is TRBV7-2, the J gene TRBJ2-5; D not certain. This receptor was taken from a man in his fifties or sixties who received an inactivated influenza vaccine. As DNA, the CDR3 is TGTGCCAGCAGCCGGAAAAAAACAGAGACCCAGTACTTC. This gives the protein CASSRKKTETQYF.